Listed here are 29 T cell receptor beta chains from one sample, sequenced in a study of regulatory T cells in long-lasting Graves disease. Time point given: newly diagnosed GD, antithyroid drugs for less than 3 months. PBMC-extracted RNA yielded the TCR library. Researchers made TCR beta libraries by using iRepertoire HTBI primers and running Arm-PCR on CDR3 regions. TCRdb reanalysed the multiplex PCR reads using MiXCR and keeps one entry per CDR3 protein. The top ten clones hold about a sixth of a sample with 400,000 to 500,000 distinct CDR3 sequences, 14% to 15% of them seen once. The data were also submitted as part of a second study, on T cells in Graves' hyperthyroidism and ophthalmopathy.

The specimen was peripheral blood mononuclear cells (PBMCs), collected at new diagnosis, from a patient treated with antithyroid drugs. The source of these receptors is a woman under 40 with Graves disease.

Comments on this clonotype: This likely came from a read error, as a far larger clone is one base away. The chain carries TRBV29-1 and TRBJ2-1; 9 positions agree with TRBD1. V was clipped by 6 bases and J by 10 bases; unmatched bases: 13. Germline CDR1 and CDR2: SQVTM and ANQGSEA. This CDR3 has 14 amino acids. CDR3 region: CSVGADRGWYEQFF. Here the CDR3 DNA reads TGCAGCGTAGGCGCGGACAGGGGTTGGTACGAGCAGTTCTTC.

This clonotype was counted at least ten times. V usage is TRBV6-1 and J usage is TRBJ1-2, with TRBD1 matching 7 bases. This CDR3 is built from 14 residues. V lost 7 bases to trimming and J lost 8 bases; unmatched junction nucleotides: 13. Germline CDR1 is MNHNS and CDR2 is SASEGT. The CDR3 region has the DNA TGTGCCAGCACGTCAGGGGGTGATATAAAGGGCTACACCTTC. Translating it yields CASTSGGDIKGYTF.

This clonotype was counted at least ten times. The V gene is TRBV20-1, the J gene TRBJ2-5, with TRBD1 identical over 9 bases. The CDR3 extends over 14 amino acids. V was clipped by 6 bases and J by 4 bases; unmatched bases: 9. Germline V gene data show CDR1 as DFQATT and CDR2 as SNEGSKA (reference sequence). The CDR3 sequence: CSAAQGAHRETQYF. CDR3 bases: TGCAGTGCCGCACAGGGGGCACATCGAGAGACCCAGTACTTC.

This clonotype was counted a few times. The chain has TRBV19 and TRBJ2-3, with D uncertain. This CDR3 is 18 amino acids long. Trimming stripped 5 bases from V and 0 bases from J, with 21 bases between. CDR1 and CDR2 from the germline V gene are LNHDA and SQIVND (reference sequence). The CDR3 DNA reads TGTGCCAGTAGTGTTGCGACCCGAGCCCGACCTAGCACAGATACGCAGTATTTT. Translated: CASSVATRARPSTDTQYF.

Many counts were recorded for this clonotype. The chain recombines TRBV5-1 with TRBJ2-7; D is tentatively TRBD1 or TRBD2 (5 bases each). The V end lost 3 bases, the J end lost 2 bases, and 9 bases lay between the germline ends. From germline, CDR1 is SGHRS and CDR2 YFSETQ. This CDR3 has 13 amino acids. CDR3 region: CASSSGPTYEQYF. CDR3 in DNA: TGCGCCAGCAGCTCGGGACCTACCTACGAGCAGTACTTC.

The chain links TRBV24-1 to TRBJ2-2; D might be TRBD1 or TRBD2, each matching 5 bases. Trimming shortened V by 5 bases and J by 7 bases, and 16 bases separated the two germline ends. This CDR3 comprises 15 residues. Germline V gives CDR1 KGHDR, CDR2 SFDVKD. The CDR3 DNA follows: TGTGCCACCAGTGCTCCTGGGGGAAATGGCGGGGAGCTGTTTTTT. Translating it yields CATSAPGGNGGELFF.

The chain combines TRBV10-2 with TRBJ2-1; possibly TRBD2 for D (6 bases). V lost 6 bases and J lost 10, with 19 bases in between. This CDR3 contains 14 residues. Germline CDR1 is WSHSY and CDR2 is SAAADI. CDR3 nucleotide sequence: TGCGCCAGCAGGGACCCGGGACTCCTCAGGGAGCAGTTCTTC. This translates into CASRDPGLLREQFF.

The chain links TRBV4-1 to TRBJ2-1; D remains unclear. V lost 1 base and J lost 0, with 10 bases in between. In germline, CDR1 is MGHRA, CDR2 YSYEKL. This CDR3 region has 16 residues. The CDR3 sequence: CASSQVDIFSYNEQFF. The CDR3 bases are TGCGCCAGCAGCCAAGTTGACATTTTCTCCTACAATGAGCAGTTCTTC.

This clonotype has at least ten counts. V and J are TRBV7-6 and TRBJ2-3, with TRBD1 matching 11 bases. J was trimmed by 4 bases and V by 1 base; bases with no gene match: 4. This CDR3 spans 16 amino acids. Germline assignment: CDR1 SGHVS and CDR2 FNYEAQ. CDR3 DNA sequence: TGTGCCAGCAGCTTAGGAGGGACAGGGGGTTCAGATACGCAGTATTTT. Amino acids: CASSLGGTGGSDTQYF.

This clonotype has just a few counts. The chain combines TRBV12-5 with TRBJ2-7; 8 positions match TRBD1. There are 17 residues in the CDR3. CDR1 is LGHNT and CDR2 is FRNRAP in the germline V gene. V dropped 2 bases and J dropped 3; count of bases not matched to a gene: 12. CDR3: CASGLPPDRGAHYEQYF. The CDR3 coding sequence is TGTGCTAGTGGTTTGCCCCCCGACAGGGGAGCCCACTACGAGCAGTACTTC.

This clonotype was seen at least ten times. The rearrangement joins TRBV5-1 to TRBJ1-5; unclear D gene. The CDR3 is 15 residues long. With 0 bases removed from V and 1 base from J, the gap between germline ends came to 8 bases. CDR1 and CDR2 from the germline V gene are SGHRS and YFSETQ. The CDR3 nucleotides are TGCGCCAGCAGCTTGGGGGGAGTGAGCAATCAGCCCCAGCATTTT. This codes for CASSLGGVSNQPQHF.

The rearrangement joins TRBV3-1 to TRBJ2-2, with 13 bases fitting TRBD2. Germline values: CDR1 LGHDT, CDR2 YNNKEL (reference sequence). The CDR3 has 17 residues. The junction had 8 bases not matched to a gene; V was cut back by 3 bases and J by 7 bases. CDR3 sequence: CASSHYRGLAGDGELFF. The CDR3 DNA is TGTGCCAGCAGCCATTACCGAGGACTAGCGGGAGACGGGGAGCTGTTTTTT.

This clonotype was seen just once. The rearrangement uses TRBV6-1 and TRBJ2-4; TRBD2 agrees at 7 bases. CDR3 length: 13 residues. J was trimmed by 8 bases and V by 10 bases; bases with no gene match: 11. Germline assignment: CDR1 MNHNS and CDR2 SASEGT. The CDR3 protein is CATGRERLDIQYF. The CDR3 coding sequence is TGTGCCACGGGGCGGGAGCGTTTAGACATTCAGTACTTC.

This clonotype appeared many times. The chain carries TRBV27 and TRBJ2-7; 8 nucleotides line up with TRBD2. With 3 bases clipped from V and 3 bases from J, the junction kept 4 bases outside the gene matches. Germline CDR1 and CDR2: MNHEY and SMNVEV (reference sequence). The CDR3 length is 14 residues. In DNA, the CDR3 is TGTGCCAGCAGTTTCACTAGCGGAAGCTACGAGCAGTACTTC. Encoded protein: CASSFTSGSYEQYF.

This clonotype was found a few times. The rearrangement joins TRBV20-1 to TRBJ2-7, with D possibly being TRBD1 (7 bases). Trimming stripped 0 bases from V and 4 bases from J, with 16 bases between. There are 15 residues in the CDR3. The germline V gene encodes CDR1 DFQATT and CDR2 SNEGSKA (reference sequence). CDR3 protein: CSARDPGGSTYEQYF. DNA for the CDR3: TGCAGTGCTAGAGATCCAGGGGGGTCTACATACGAGCAGTACTTC.

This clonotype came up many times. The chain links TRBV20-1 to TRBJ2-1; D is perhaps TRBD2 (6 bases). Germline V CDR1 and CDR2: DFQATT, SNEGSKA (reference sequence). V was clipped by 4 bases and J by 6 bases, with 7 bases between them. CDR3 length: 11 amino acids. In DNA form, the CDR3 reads TGCAGTGCTAACGGGGGCAATGAGCAGTTCTTC. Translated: CSANGGNEQFF.

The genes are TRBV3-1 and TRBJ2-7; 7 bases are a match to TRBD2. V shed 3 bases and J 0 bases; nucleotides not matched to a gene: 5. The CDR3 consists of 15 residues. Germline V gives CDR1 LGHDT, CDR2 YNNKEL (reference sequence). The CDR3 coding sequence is TGTGCCAGCAGCCAGAGCGGGACGGCCTCCTACGAGCAGTACTTC. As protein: CASSQSGTASYEQYF.

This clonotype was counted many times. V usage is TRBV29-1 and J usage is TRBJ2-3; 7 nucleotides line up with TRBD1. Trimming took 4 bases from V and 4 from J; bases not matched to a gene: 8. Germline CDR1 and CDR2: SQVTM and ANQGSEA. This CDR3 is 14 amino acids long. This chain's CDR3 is CSVGRQGGPDTQYF. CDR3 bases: TGCAGCGTTGGCCGACAGGGTGGCCCAGATACGCAGTATTTT.

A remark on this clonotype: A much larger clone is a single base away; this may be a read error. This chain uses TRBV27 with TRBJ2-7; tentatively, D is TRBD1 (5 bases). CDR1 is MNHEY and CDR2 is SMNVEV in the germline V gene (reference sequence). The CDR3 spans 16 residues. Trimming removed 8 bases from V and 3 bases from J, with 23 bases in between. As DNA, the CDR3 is TGTGCCAGCGGTCCCACTCAAACGACAGTCGACTACGAGCAGTACTTC. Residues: CASGPTQTTVDYEQYF.

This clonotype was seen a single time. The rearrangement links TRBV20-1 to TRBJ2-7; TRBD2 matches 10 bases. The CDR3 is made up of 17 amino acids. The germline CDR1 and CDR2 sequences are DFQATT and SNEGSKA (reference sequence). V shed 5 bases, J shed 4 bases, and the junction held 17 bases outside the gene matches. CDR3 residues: CSAAPIAGGASGYEQYF. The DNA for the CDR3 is TGCAGTGCTGCACCTATAGCGGGAGGCGCATCTGGATACGAGCAGTACTTC.

The CDR3 is CASSLGLAGGPHEQYF. CDR3 in DNA: TGCGCCAGCAGCTTGGGACTAGCGGGAGGGCCCCACGAGCAGTACTTC. V usage is TRBV5-1 and J usage is TRBJ2-7; 14 bases line up with TRBD2. Unmatched junction bases numbered 4, after V lost 0 bases and J lost 5 bases. The CDR3 is made up of 16 amino acids. Germline lookup yields CDR1 SGHRS and CDR2 YFSETQ.

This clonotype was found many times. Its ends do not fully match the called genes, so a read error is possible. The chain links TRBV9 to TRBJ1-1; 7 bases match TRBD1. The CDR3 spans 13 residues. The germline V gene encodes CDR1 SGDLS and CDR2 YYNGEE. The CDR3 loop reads CASSVVSGGLISF. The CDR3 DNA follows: TGTGCCAGCAGCGTAGTTTCAGGGGGTTTGATTTCCTTT.

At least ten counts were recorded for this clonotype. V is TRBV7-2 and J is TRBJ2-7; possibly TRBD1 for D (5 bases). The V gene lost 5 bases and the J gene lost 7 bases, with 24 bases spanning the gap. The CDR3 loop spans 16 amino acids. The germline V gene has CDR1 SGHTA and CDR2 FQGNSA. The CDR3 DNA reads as TGTGCCAGCAGCCAGCCCCCCCAGCCAGGGTCAAGAGAGCAGTACTTC. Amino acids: CASSQPPQPGSREQYF.

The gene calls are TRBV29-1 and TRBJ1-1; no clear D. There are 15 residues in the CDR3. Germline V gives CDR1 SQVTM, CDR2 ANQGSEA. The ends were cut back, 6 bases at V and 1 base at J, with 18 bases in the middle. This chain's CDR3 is CSVIFHSGRNTEAFF. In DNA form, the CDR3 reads TGCAGCGTAATTTTTCATTCCGGGAGGAACACTGAAGCTTTCTTT.

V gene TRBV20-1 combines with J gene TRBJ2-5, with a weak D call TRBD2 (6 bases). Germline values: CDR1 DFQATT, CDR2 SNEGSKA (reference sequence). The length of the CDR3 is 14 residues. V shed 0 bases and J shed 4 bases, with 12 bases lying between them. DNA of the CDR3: TGCAGTGCTAGAGATGGAGGGGTGGGAGAGACCCAGTACTTC. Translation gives CSARDGGVGETQYF.

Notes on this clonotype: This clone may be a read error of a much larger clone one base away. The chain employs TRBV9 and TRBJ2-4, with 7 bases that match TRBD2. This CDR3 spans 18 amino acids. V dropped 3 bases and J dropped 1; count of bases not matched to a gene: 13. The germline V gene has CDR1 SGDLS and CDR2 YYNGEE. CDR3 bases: TGTGCCAGCAGCGAAGGCGGGAGTAGGCCACCGGCCAAAAACATTCAGTACTTC. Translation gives CASSEGGSRPPAKNIQYF.

CDR3 nucleotides: TGTGCCTGGAGTCCAGGGGGGGGGACTGAAGCTTTCTTT. This encodes CAWSPGGGTEAFF. The gene calls are TRBV30 and TRBJ1-1; the match to TRBD1 covers 7 bases. The CDR3 is made up of 13 amino acids. CDR1 is GTSNPN, CDR2 SVGIG, per germline (reference sequence). After removal of 2 bases from V and 5 bases from J, the junction contained 5 bases not matched to a gene.

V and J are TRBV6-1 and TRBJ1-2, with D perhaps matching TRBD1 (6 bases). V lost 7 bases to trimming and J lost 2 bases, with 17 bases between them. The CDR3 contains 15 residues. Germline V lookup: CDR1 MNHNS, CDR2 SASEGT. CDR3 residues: CASIIWTQGNYGYTF. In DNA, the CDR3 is TGTGCCAGCATCATCTGGACTCAGGGGAACTATGGCTACACCTTC.

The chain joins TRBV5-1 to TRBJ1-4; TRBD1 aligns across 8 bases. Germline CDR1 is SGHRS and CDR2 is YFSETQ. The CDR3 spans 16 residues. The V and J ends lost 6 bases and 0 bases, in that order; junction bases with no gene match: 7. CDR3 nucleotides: TGCGCCAGCACAGGGGGCCGGTTCACAACTAATGAAAAACTGTTTTTT. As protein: CASTGGRFTTNEKLFF.